A selection of T cell receptor beta chains follows, all from one sample in a study of CDR3 diversity in severe acne. One entry per CDR3 protein results from TCRdb running MiXCR on the PCR reads. The repertoire has about 90,000 distinct CDR3 sequences, 45% to 50% of them found once; the top ten carry roughly a tenth. Sequences were obtained from blood. The receptors derive from a male donor in good health, serving as a control. CDR3s include the opening cysteine and the closing phenylalanine or tryptophan. D genes are given only for firm matches. Only part of the rows carry a size: once, few, many, or a class if the clone is expanded.

clone_size: NA
v_call: TRBV5-1
j_call: TRBJ1-3
d_call: NA
cdr3_nt: TGCGCCAGCAGGTCGGTCATCACTGGAAACACCATATATTTT
cdr3_aa: CASRSVITGNTIYF

clone_size: NA
v_call: TRBV7-3
j_call: TRBJ2-7
d_call: NA
cdr3_nt: TGTGCCAGCAGCTCCCACGGCTCCTACGAGCAGTACTTC
cdr3_aa: CASSSHGSYEQYF

clone_size: NA
v_call: TRBV10-3
j_call: TRBJ2-7
d_call: NA
cdr3_nt: TGTGCCATCAGCTTGATAGACACCAGCTCCTACGAGCAGTACTTC
cdr3_aa: CAISLIDTSSYEQYF

clone_size: NA
v_call: TRBV20-1
j_call: TRBJ2-5
d_call: NA
cdr3_nt: TGCAGTGCTAGAGAACAGGAGACCCAGTACTTC
cdr3_aa: CSAREQETQYF

clone_size: NA
v_call: TRBV9
j_call: TRBJ1-3
d_call: NA
cdr3_nt: TGTGCCAGCAGCGTAGACTATGGAAACACCATATATTTT
cdr3_aa: CASSVDYGNTIYF

clone_size: NA
v_call: TRBV6-6
j_call: TRBJ1-5
d_call: NA
cdr3_nt: TGTGCCAGCAGTGAGCCCCCGCTCGTAACTAATCAGCCCCAGCATTTT
cdr3_aa: CASSEPPLVTNQPQHF

clone_size: NA
v_call: TRBV11-2
j_call: TRBJ2-5
d_call: TRBD2
cdr3_nt: TGTGCCAGCAGCTTAGATGGTAGCGGGACGGCAATTAAAGAGACCCAGTACTTC
cdr3_aa: CASSLDGSGTAIKETQYF

clone_size: NA
v_call: TRBV19
j_call: TRBJ2-1
d_call: TRBD1
cdr3_nt: TGTGCCAGTAGTGGGTCCCGGGACAGGGCCCTCAATGAGCAGTTCTTC
cdr3_aa: CASSGSRDRALNEQFF

clone_size: many
v_call: TRBV5-5
j_call: TRBJ2-7
d_call: NA
cdr3_nt: TGTGCCAGCAGCTTGTCTTCAGGTCCCTTCCGGGAGCAGTACTTC
cdr3_aa: CASSLSSGPFREQYF

clone_size: medium-sized
v_call: TRBV10-2
j_call: TRBJ2-5
d_call: NA
cdr3_nt: TGCGCCAGCAGTGCCAGTGCGGAGACCCAGTACTTC
cdr3_aa: CASSASAETQYF

clone_size: NA
v_call: TRBV19
j_call: TRBJ1-3
d_call: NA
cdr3_nt: TGTGCCAGTAGTCAACACACCCTCCCAAACACCATATATTTT
cdr3_aa: CASSQHTLPNTIYF

clone_size: once
v_call: TRBV5-1
j_call: TRBJ1-1
d_call: NA
cdr3_nt: TGCGCCAGCAGGGGACGGCTGAACACTGAAGCTTTCTTT
cdr3_aa: CASRGRLNTEAFF

clone_size: NA
v_call: TRBV5-6
j_call: TRBJ1-1
d_call: TRBD1
cdr3_nt: TGTGCCATCAGTGGACAGACAGGGCGGATTGGCACTGAAGCTTTCTTT
cdr3_aa: CAISGQTGRIGTEAFF

clone_size: NA
v_call: TRBV20-1
j_call: TRBJ2-7
d_call: TRBD2
cdr3_nt: TGCAGTGCTAGAGACAGCGGGAGGGCCGTTTACGAGCAGTACTTC
cdr3_aa: CSARDSGRAVYEQYF

clone_size: NA
v_call: TRBV12-3/TRBV12-4
j_call: TRBJ1-6
d_call: NA
cdr3_nt: TGTGCCAGCAGTTTACTTGCCACGGAGGACCACTTT
cdr3_aa: CASSLLATEDHF

clone_size: NA
v_call: TRBV9
j_call: TRBJ2-7
d_call: TRBD2
cdr3_nt: TGTGCCAGCAGTCCTCCGGGACTAGCGGGAGGGCCTGGCGAGCAGTACTTC
cdr3_aa: CASSPPGLAGGPGEQYF